The 30 T cell receptor beta chains in this list originate from one sample, sequenced in a study of patients and donors after allogeneic stem cell transplantation (dated by TCRdb to the early 2020s). The library was prepared using RT-PCR. Sequenced using a NextSeq 550. The raw public reads went through TCRdb reprocessing: fastp at Q25, MiXCR clone calling, in-frame beta chains kept. Each record represents a unique CDR3 protein, reported with the most common genes and DNA among its rows. The sample table contains 80,000 to 90,000 distinct CDR3 sequences; only one count was recorded for around 48% of them. 50% to 75% of the sample is held by the ten biggest clonotypes. Sequenced material: blood, either unsorted or a sorted T cell fraction (not recorded which). These receptors were collected from a human donor who was either an allogeneic HSCT recipient or a stem cell or donor lymphocyte infusion donor (not recorded which). It is not recorded whose cells these are; they may come from a transplant donor.

The chain combines TRBV28 with TRBJ1-1; D is uncertain. The V end lost 3 bases, the J end lost 3 bases, and 11 bases lay between the germline ends. Looked up from germline, CDR1 is MDHEN and CDR2 is SYDVKM. The CDR3 covers 14 residues. The CDR3: CASSFRPGDTEAFF. Written as DNA, the CDR3 is TGTGCCAGCAGTTTTCGGCCAGGCGACACTGAAGCTTTCTTT.

In nucleotides, the CDR3 is TGTGCCAGCAGCCAAGATAGCAGGAGCAGGACAGATACGCAGTATTTT. Its translation is CASSQDSRSRTDTQYF. The rearrangement uses TRBV3-1 and TRBJ2-3; D gene unclear. Germline V gene sequence: CDR1 LGHDT, CDR2 YNNKEL (reference sequence). V gave up 0 bases and J gave up 3 bases, with 13 bases separating them. The CDR3 runs to 16 residues.

The DNA for the CDR3 is TGTGCCAGCAGCTTGACGGAAGAGACCCAGTACTTC. This sequence encodes CASSLTEETQYF. The chain is built from TRBV5-6 and TRBJ2-5; D is unresolved. V was shortened by 1 base and J by 3 bases, with 4 bases between the two germline ends. Germline V CDR1 and CDR2: SGHDT, YYEEEE. This CDR3 has 12 amino acids.

The V call is TRBV28, the J call TRBJ1-5, with 8 bases fitting TRBD1. Germline loops: CDR1 MDHEN, CDR2 SYDVKM. V shed 6 bases, J shed 6 bases, and the junction held 7 bases outside the gene matches. CDR3 size: 14 residues. For the CDR3, the DNA is TGTGCCAGCAGGGTGACAGGGGTGAGTCAGCCCCAGCATTTT. It is translated as CASRVTGVSQPQHF.

This sequence joins TRBV12-3 or TRBV12-4 and TRBJ1-3; D gene uncertain. The CDR3 covers 14 residues. The germline V and J ends were trimmed by 5 bases and 2 bases, with 10 bases remaining between them. DNA for the CDR3: TGTGCCAGCAGTCGACCCGAGGCTGGAAACACCATATATTTT. Protein sequence: CASSRPEAGNTIYF.

The gene calls are TRBV30 and TRBJ1-4, with 7 bases matching TRBD1. The CDR3 runs to 11 residues. Germline CDR1 is GTSNPN and CDR2 is SVGIG (reference sequence). V lost 3 bases and J lost 13; bases outside the gene matches: 5. The CDR3 DNA reads as TGTGCCTGGAGCCGTCGACAGGGACTGTTTTTT. Its translation is CAWSRRQGLFF.

This clonotype has more than one count but fewer than ten. The rearrangement uses TRBV5-1 and TRBJ2-2; D remains unclear. V was trimmed by 0 bases and J by 5 bases, leaving 8 bases between them. Germline CDR1 reads SGHRS; CDR2 reads YFSETQ. CDR3 size: 14 residues. Here the CDR3 reads CASSLVVETGELFF. CDR3 in DNA: TGCGCCAGCAGCTTGGTCGTGGAGACCGGGGAGCTGTTTTTT.

The chain carries TRBV5-1 and TRBJ1-6; the match to TRBD1 covers 9 bases. With 0 bases clipped from V and 7 bases from J, the junction kept 2 bases outside the gene matches. The CDR3 runs to 15 residues. The germline gives CDR1 SGHRS, CDR2 YFSETQ. Written as DNA, the CDR3 is TGCGCCAGCAGCTTGGAGGGACAGGGAAATTCACCCCTCCACTTT. Amino acids: CASSLEGQGNSPLHF. Combining the CDR3 with reference TRBV5-1 and TRBJ1-6 gives the whole variable domain KAGVTQTPRYLIKTRGQQVTLSCSPISGHRSVSWYQQTPGQGLQFLFEYFSETQRNKGNFPGRFSGRQFSNSRSEMNVSTLELGDSALYLCASSLEGQGNSPLHFGNGTRLTVT.

The rearrangement joins TRBV20-1 to TRBJ1-1; D not resolved. The V gene lost 0 bases and the J gene lost 0 bases, with 8 bases spanning the gap. The CDR3 totals 14 residues. In germline, CDR1 is DFQATT, CDR2 SNEGSKA (reference sequence). The CDR3 sequence is CSARDDGLNTEAFF. CDR3 bases: TGCAGTGCTAGAGATGACGGACTGAACACTGAAGCTTTCTTT.

The rearrangement links TRBV29-1 to TRBJ1-3; the D is unclear. Deletions cut 4 bases from V and 2 bases from J, with 12 bases between. Germline V gene sequence: CDR1 SQVTM, CDR2 ANQGSEA. This CDR3 is 14 amino acids long. CDR3 DNA sequence: TGCAGCGTTGCCCTCCTAGAGGCTGGAAACACCATATATTTT. Amino acid sequence: CSVALLEAGNTIYF.

A note on this clonotype: An end of the junction does not agree with germline; a read error may underlie this. CDR3 sequence reads: CSVEPYSF. The CDR3 DNA sequence: TGCAGCGTTGAACCCTACTCCTTC. The chain combines TRBV29-1 with TRBJ1-2; no firm D call. The CDR3 spans 8 residues. Germline V gene lookup returns CDR1 SQVTM and CDR2 ANQGSEA.

The genes are TRBV4-3 and TRBJ1-4; 9 nucleotides align to TRBD1. The CDR3 loop spans 15 amino acids. With 1 base clipped from V and 5 bases from J, the junction kept 2 bases outside the gene matches. The germline gives CDR1 LGHNA, CDR2 YSLEER. The CDR3 loop is CASSQAGTGNEKLFF. Written as DNA, the CDR3 is TGCGCCAGCAGCCAAGCCGGGACAGGGAATGAAAAACTGTTTTTT.

This clonotype is labeled medium-sized. The V call is TRBV27, the J call TRBJ1-5; the D gene is possibly TRBD1 (5 bases). Per germline, CDR1 MNHEY and CDR2 SMNVEV (reference sequence). CDR3 size: 15 residues. Trimming removed 5 bases at V and 5 bases at J, with 16 bases between. The CDR3 nucleotides are TGTGCCAGCAGTCCTCGTCCCGGGGGGGATCAGCCCCAGCATTTT. Its translation: CASSPRPGGDQPQHF.

The rearrangement links TRBV9 to TRBJ2-7; no definite D call. Trimming removed 0 bases from V and 5 bases from J, with 9 bases in between. CDR1 is SGDLS and CDR2 is YYNGEE in the germline V gene. This CDR3 spans 13 amino acids. CDR3 sequence: CASSVAAGDEQYF. CDR3 coding DNA: TGTGCCAGCAGCGTAGCTGCTGGGGACGAGCAGTACTTC.

V gene TRBV6-5 combines with J gene TRBJ1-1, with 7 bases fitting TRBD1. Looked up from germline, CDR1 is MNHEY and CDR2 is SVGAGI. With V trimmed by 6 bases and J by 0 bases, 10 bases remained unmatched. This CDR3 is 16 amino acids long. Here the CDR3 DNA reads TGTGCCAGCAGAACAGGGGCCCTCCGCATGAACACTGAAGCTTTCTTT. This sequence encodes CASRTGALRMNTEAFF.

As concerns this clonotype: At one boundary the junction diverges from the germline segment, which might be a read error. The chain recombines TRBV12-3 or TRBV12-4 with TRBJ1-2, with unresolved D. The CDR3 extends over 11 amino acids. The CDR3 nucleotides are TGTGCCAGCAGCCCGATTAGGGTTGCGATCTTC. This sequence encodes CASSPIRVAIF.

The rearrangement links TRBV5-1 to TRBJ1-4; the D is unclear. This CDR3 is built from 15 residues. V was clipped by 1 base and J by 8 bases, with 15 bases between them. Germline assignment: CDR1 SGHRS and CDR2 YFSETQ. The CDR3 nucleotides are TGCGCCAGCAGCTTGAACAAGGGTCTAGGGGAAAAACTGTTTTTT. This gives the protein CASSLNKGLGEKLFF.

This clonotype was detected a few times. J is TRBJ1-1 and V is TRBV7-2; weak D call: TRBD1 (5 bases). The V end lost 6 bases, the J end lost 2 bases, and 16 bases lay between the germline ends. The CDR3 is 15 amino acids. The germline V gene has CDR1 SGHTA and CDR2 FQGNSA. CDR3 coding DNA: TGTGCCAGCAGATCTCCCTGGGACCCAAACACTGAAGCTTTCTTT. Translating it yields CASRSPWDPNTEAFF. The entire variable domain, with the rest obtained from reference TRBV7-2 and TRBJ1-1, is as follows: GAGVSQSPSNKVTEKGKDVELRCDPISGHTALYWYRQSLGQGLEFLIYFQGNSAPDKSGLPSDRFSAERTGGSVSTLTIQRTQQEDSAVYLCASRSPWDPNTEAFFGQGTRLTVV.

The chain has TRBV7-6 and TRBJ2-7, with D perhaps TRBD2 (5 bases). In germline, CDR1 is SGHVS, CDR2 FNYEAQ. Trimming took off 5 bases at V and 5 bases at J, with 16 bases between the two ends. The length of the CDR3 is 14 residues. CDR3: CASSPDRLLNEQYF. The CDR3, as DNA: TGTGCCAGCAGCCCGGACCGACTACTCAACGAGCAGTACTTC. Using reference TRBV7-6 and TRBJ2-7 for the parts outside the CDR3, the full variable domain is GAGVSQSPRYKVTKRGQDVALRCDPISGHVSLYWYRQALGQGPEFLTYFNYEAQQDKSGLPNDRFSAERPEGSISTLTIQRTEQRDSAMYRCASSPDRLLNEQYFGPGTRLTVT.

This clonotype occurred a few times. The rearrangement joins TRBV4-1 to TRBJ1-1; D possibly corresponds to TRBD1 (6 bases). Trimming shortened V by 2 bases and J by 6 bases, and 10 bases separated the two germline ends. The germline CDR1 and CDR2 sequences are MGHRA and YSYEKL. The CDR3 spans 13 residues. CDR3 nucleotides: TGCGCCAGCAGCCAATGGGGGCGGGCTGAAGCTTTCTTT. Amino acid sequence: CASSQWGRAEAFF.

This clonotype has just a few counts. The chain uses TRBV29-1 and TRBJ1-5; a weak D match, TRBD1 (5 bases). Germline CDR1 and CDR2: SQVTM and ANQGSEA. CDR3 length: 13 amino acids. V shed 5 bases and J shed 9 bases, with 17 bases lying between them. CDR3 sequence reads: CSVRGGIQGPQHF. The DNA for the CDR3 is TGCAGCGTTCGAGGAGGAATTCAGGGGCCCCAGCATTTT.

The V gene is TRBV18, the J gene TRBJ1-4, with TRBD1 identical over 8 bases. V was pared by 4 bases and J by 8 bases, with 9 bases of the junction left unmatched. Germline loops: CDR1 KGHSH, CDR2 LQKENI. This CDR3 comprises 15 residues. The CDR3 is CASSLVQGEREKLFF. Written as DNA, the CDR3 is TGTGCCAGCTCACTCGTACAGGGGGAACGCGAAAAACTGTTTTTT.

Only one count was recorded for this clonotype. One junction end disagrees with the germline gene, perhaps due to a read error. The chain links TRBV9 to TRBJ2-6, with D perhaps matching TRBD1 or TRBD2 (5 bases each). The CDR3 sequence is 16 residues long. Germline V gene lookup returns CDR1 SGDLS and CDR2 YYNGEE. The DNA of the CDR3 is TGTGCCAGCAGCCCTGGGACGAACCTTATGGGAGAGACCCAGTATTTC. Residues: CASSPGTNLMGETQYF.

The V gene is TRBV12-3 or TRBV12-4, the J gene TRBJ2-4; TRBD2 agrees at 8 bases. The CDR3 covers 16 residues. After removal of 3 bases from V and 5 bases from J, the junction contained 9 bases not matched to a gene. CDR3 in amino acids: CASSFAGPGLENIQYF. CDR3 in DNA: TGTGCCAGCAGTTTTGCGGGGCCGGGACTAGAAAACATTCAGTACTTC.

The chain employs TRBV19 and TRBJ2-7; no firm D call. Trimming stripped 11 bases from V and 1 base from J, with 12 bases between. CDR1 LNHDA and CDR2 SQIVND come from the germline V gene (reference sequence). The CDR3 is 12 amino acids. CDR3 in amino acids: CASSSRSYEQYF. The CDR3 DNA reads as TGTGCCTCCTCGTCCAGATCCTACGAGCAGTACTTC.

The rearrangement links TRBV27 to TRBJ1-4, with D hard to call. The CDR3 sequence is 18 residues long. Germline CDR1 and CDR2: MNHEY and SMNVEV (reference sequence). V lost 6 bases to trimming and J lost 7 bases, with 27 bases between them. CDR3 sequence: CASSFTRADFPAGEKLFF. The CDR3 DNA reads as TGTGCCAGCAGCTTTACTCGGGCCGATTTCCCGGCAGGTGAAAAACTGTTTTTT.

This rearrangement joins TRBV18 to TRBJ1-5; no clear D gene. The CDR3 sequence is 15 residues long. Deletions cut 3 bases from V and 0 bases from J, with 9 bases between. Germline loops: CDR1 KGHSH, CDR2 LQKENI. CDR3 sequence reads: CASSPDMSSNQPQHF. DNA of the CDR3: TGTGCCAGCTCACCGGATATGAGTAGCAATCAGCCCCAGCATTTT. Full variable domain (remainder filled in from reference TRBV18 and TRBJ1-5): NAGVMQNPRHLVRRRGQEARLRCSPMKGHSHVYWYRQLPEEGLKFMVYLQKENIIDESGMPKERFSAEFPKEGPSILRIQQVVRGDSAAYFCASSPDMSSNQPQHFGDGTRLSIL.

This clonotype was recorded only once. This sequence joins TRBV27 and TRBJ1-2; D remains ambiguous. The CDR3 loop spans 15 amino acids. CDR1 is MNHEY, CDR2 SMNVEV, per germline (reference sequence). V dropped 2 bases and J dropped 0 bases, with 10 bases sitting between them. The CDR3 here is CASSLLPLANYGYTF. DNA for the CDR3: TGTGCCAGCAGTTTACTTCCGCTGGCTAACTATGGCTACACCTTC.

The gene calls are TRBV5-1 and TRBJ1-2, with a weak D call TRBD1 (5 bases). Germline-derived CDR1 and CDR2 are SGHRS and YFSETQ. The CDR3 is made up of 13 amino acids. V was trimmed by 0 bases and J by 8 bases, leaving 11 bases between them. This CDR3 is CASSLEGRNGYTF. CDR3 nucleotides: TGCGCCAGCAGCTTGGAGGGGAGGAACGGCTACACCTTC.

The chain joins TRBV28 to TRBJ2-5; D might be TRBD2 (6 bases). The germline gives CDR1 MDHEN, CDR2 SYDVKM. V lost 2 bases, J lost 4 bases, and 14 bases lay in between. The CDR3 contains 15 residues. The CDR3 is CASSLGREWLETQYF. CDR3 sequence (DNA): TGTGCCAGCAGTTTAGGTCGGGAGTGGTTAGAGACCCAGTACTTC.